These 7 T cell receptor beta chains came from one sample sequenced in a study of blood T cell repertoires in COVID-19. Using immunoSEQ multiplex PCR, the repertoire was profiled, and TCRdb retains in-frame clones only, with some absent. The table shows 130,000 to 150,000 clones, with 80% occurring only once. The sequencing input was peripheral blood. Source of these receptors: a man between 65 and 85 years old who had recovered from COVID-19.

The chain employs TRBV5-1 and TRBJ1-1, with D unresolved. The CDR3 contains 13 residues. Between the trimmed V and J ends, which lost 5 bases and 7 bases, there was a span of 15 bases. The V gene's germline CDR1 is SGHRS and CDR2 YFSETQ. CDR3 region: CASREGRLVEAFF. DNA for the CDR3: TGCGCCAGCAGGGAGGGCAGGTTGGTTGAAGCTTTCTTT. The full variable domain, rest sourced from reference TRBV5-1 and TRBJ1-1, is KAGVTQTPRYLIKTRGQQVTLSCSPISGHRSVSWYQQTPGQGLQFLFEYFSETQRNKGNFPGRFSGRQFSNSRSEMNVSTLELGDSALYLCASREGRLVEAFFGQGTRLTVV.

V gene TRBV4-1 combines with J gene TRBJ1-2; D perhaps matches TRBD1 (6 bases). V shed 2 bases and J shed 0 bases, with 16 bases lying between them. Germline CDR1 and CDR2: MGHRA and YSYEKL. The CDR3 loop spans 17 amino acids. The CDR3 DNA sequence: TGCGCCAGCAGCCAAAGCCTCCCGGACAGTTCTAACTATGGCTACACCTTC. This gives the protein CASSQSLPDSSNYGYTF.

J is TRBJ2-6 and V is TRBV15; D is perhaps TRBD1 (6 bases). There are 19 residues in the CDR3. From germline, CDR1 is LNHNV and CDR2 YYDKDF (reference sequence). Trimming took off 0 bases at V and 0 bases at J, with 15 bases between the two ends. The CDR3 region is CATSRDQGSSDSGANVLTF. The CDR3 DNA follows: TGTGCCACCAGCAGAGATCAGGGGTCCTCTGACTCTGGGGCCAACGTCCTGACTTTC. The full variable domain, completed using reference TRBV15 and TRBJ2-6, is DAMVIQNPRYQVTQFGKPVTLSCSQTLNHNVMYWYQQKSSQAPKLLFHYYDKDFNNEADTPDNFQSRRPNTSFCFLDIRSPGLGDTAMYLCATSRDQGSSDSGANVLTFGAGSRLTVL.

This chain uses TRBV24-1 with TRBJ2-3; D gene ambiguous. This CDR3 comprises 13 residues. The germline V and J ends were trimmed by 8 bases and 0 bases, with 8 bases remaining between them. Germline V CDR1 and CDR2: KGHDR, SFDVKD. This chain's CDR3 is CATKSSSTDTQYF. The DNA of the CDR3 is TGTGCCACCAAATCTTCTAGCACAGATACGCAGTATTTT.

This chain joins TRBV7-2 and TRBJ2-1; 7 positions match TRBD2. Losses at the gene ends were 3 bases for V and 7 bases for J; bases not matched to a gene: 6. Germline-derived CDR1 and CDR2 are SGHTA and FQGNSA. The CDR3 contains 14 residues. The CDR3 DNA reads as TGTGCCAGCAGCTTGGGAGGGGAGGGTAATGAGCAGTTCTTC. Translation gives CASSLGGEGNEQFF.

For the CDR3, the DNA is TGTGCCAGCAAGCGTAGCGATGAGGTGTTGGAGACCCAGTACTTC. As protein: CASKRSDEVLETQYF. This sequence joins TRBV27 and TRBJ2-5; D is possibly TRBD2 (5 bases). Trimming cost V 7 bases and J 5 bases, with 20 bases left between them. The germline V gene has CDR1 MNHEY and CDR2 SMNVEV (reference sequence). The CDR3 spans 15 residues.

The J gene is TRBJ2-1, the V gene TRBV9; D is possibly TRBD2 (6 bases). This CDR3 contains 11 residues. V was cut by 3 bases and J by 8 bases, with 6 bases left in between. Germline V lookup: CDR1 SGDLS, CDR2 YYNGEE. The CDR3: CASSGGDEQFF. The CDR3 coding sequence is TGTGCCAGCAGCGGGGGGGATGAGCAGTTCTTC. Full variable domain (outside the CDR3, taken from reference TRBV9 and TRBJ2-1): DSGVTQTPKHLITATGQRVTLRCSPRSGDLSVYWYQQSLDQGLQFLIQYYNGEERAKGNILERFSAQQFPDLHSELNLSSLELGDSALYFCASSGGDEQFFGPGTRLTVL.